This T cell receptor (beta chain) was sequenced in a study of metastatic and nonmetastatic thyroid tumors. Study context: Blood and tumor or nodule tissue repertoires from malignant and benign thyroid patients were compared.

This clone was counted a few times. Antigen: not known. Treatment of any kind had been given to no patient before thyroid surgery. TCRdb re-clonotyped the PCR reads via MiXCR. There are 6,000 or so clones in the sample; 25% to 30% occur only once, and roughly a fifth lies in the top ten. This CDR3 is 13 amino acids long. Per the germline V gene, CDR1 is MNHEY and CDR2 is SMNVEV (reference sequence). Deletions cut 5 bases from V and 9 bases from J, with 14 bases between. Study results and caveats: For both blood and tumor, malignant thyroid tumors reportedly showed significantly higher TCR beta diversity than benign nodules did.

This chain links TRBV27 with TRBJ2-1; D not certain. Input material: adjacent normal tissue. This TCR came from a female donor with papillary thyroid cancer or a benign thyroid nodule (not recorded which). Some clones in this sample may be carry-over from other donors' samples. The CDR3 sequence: CASSPLIGSEQFF. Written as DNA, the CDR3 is TGTGCCAGCAGTCCCCTGATTGGGTCTGAGCAGTTCTTC.